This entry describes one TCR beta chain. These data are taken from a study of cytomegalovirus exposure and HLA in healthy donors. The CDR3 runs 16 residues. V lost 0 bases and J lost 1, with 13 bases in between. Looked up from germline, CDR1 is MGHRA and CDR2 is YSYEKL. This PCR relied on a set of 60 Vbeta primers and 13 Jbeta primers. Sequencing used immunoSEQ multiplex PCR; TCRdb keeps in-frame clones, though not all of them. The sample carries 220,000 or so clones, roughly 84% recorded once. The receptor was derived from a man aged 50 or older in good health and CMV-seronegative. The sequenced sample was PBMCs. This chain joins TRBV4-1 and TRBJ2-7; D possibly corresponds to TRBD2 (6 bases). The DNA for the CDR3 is TGCGCCAGCAGCCAAGATCCCGGGAGCAAGTCCTACGAGCAGTACTTC. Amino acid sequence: CASSQDPGSKSYEQYF.